The 21 T cell receptor beta chains presented below share a single source sample, sequenced in a study of CD8+CD57+ T cells in acquired aplastic anemia. Patients who underwent sequencing had shown CD8+CD57+ cell expansion by flow cytometry. The template used for profiling TCR beta VDJ and CDR3 was genomic DNA. TCRdb re-called the reads through MiXCR, storing one row per CDR3 protein. The table shows 89,000 or so distinct CDR3 sequences, with about 66% occurring only once. Sequencing was performed on sorted CD4+, CD8+, or CD8+CD57+ T cells (not recorded which) from PBMCs. These receptors originate from a human donor with aplastic anemia.

Comment on this clonotype: A read error may produce the germline difference seen at one junction end. V gene TRBV19 combines with J gene TRBJ2-3; 8 nucleotides agree with TRBD1. The CDR3 is 16 amino acids. Per the germline V gene, CDR1 is LNHDA and CDR2 is SQIVND (reference sequence). CDR3 amino acids: CASRDGQGPYTDTQYF. In DNA form, the CDR3 reads TGTGCTAGTAGGGATGGACAGGGCCCATACACAGATACGCAGTATTTT.

This clonotype was seen more than once but under ten times. The V call is TRBV5-1, the J call TRBJ2-3, with 10 positions matching TRBD1. Per germline, CDR1 SGHRS and CDR2 YFSETQ. This CDR3 is built from 15 residues. Germline trimming cut 3 bases from V and 6 bases from J; bases unmatched to any gene: 7. The CDR3 region is CASSYRDRGEDTQYF. For the CDR3, the DNA is TGCGCCAGCAGCTACCGGGACAGGGGCGAGGATACGCAGTATTTT.

This clonotype has ten or more counts. The chain has TRBV11-1 and TRBJ2-7, with 10 bases that match TRBD2. This CDR3 is built from 16 residues. V dropped 2 bases and J dropped 0; count of bases not matched to a gene: 4. Germline assignment: CDR1 SGHAT and CDR2 FQDESV (reference sequence). CDR3 amino acids: CASSLLAGGPSYEQYF. For the CDR3, the DNA is TGTGCCAGCAGCTTATTAGCGGGGGGCCCCTCCTACGAGCAGTACTTC. The whole variable domain, filled in from reference TRBV11-1 and TRBJ2-7, reads EAEVAQSPRYKITEKSQAVAFWCDPISGHATLYWYRQILGQGPELLVQFQDESVVDDSQLPKDRFSAERLKGVDSTLKIQPAELGDSAMYLCASSLLAGGPSYEQYFGPGTRLTVT.

J is TRBJ1-1 and V is TRBV11-3, with D unresolved. The CDR3 totals 14 residues. CDR1 and CDR2 from the germline V gene are SGHNT and YENEEA. V gave up 3 bases and J gave up 1 base, with 9 bases separating them. Here the CDR3 DNA reads TGTGCCAGCAGCTTGGGGAACCCGAACACTGAAGCTTTCTTT. This gives the protein CASSLGNPNTEAFF.

V usage is TRBV20-1 and J usage is TRBJ1-1, with D possibly TRBD1 on 5 matching bases. The CDR3 totals 15 residues. The germline V gene encodes CDR1 DFQATT and CDR2 SNEGSKA (reference sequence). V lost 3 bases and J 5 bases, leaving 19 bases between the germline ends. CDR3 bases: TGCAGTGCTAGCACCAAGATTTCAGGGAAAACTGAAGCTTTCTTT. This translates into CSASTKISGKTEAFF.

The chain employs TRBV7-9 and TRBJ2-5; D gene ambiguous. The CDR3 has 13 amino acids. The V gene lost 5 bases and the J gene lost 8 bases, with 15 bases spanning the gap. Germline values: CDR1 SEHNR, CDR2 FQNEAQ (reference sequence). The CDR3 here is CASSRPGSRTQYF. In DNA form, the CDR3 reads TGTGCCAGCAGCCGCCCGGGCAGCCGAACCCAGTACTTC.

The rearrangement links TRBV7-9 to TRBJ2-7; the D call may be TRBD1 or TRBD2 (6 bases each). CDR1 SEHNR and CDR2 FQNEAQ come from the germline V gene (reference sequence). CDR3 length: 12 residues. V gave up 6 bases and J gave up 4 bases, with 10 bases separating them. CDR3 region: CASSRGQYEQYF. CDR3 coding DNA: TGTGCCAGCAGTCGGGGGCAATACGAGCAGTACTTC. The full variable domain, rest sourced from reference TRBV7-9 and TRBJ2-7, is DTGVSQNPRHKITKRGQNVTFRCDPISEHNRLYWYRQTLGQGPEFLTYFQNEAQLEKSRLLSDRFSAERPKGSFSTLEIQRTEQGDSAMYLCASSRGQYEQYFGPGTRLTVT.

The count of this clonotype is one. The gene calls are TRBV10-3 and TRBJ1-1, with TRBD1 identical over 7 bases. J gave up 2 bases and V 4 bases, and 7 bases lay outside the gene matches. This CDR3 contains 15 residues. Germline CDR1 ENHRY, CDR2 SYGVKD. The CDR3 DNA follows: TGTGCCATCAGTGGTCTAACAGGGGTCAACACTGAAGCTTTCTTT. It yields the protein CAISGLTGVNTEAFF.

The table lists this clonotype with a few counts. V usage is TRBV7-8 and J usage is TRBJ1-3, with 7 bases matching TRBD1. This CDR3 spans 14 amino acids. Germline V lookup: CDR1 SGHVS, CDR2 FQNEAQ. V lost 3 bases to trimming and J lost 2 bases; unmatched junction nucleotides: 1. CDR3 DNA: TGTGCCAGCAGCTTGGGGACAGCTGGAAACACCATATATTTT. Translation gives CASSLGTAGNTIYF.

The J gene is TRBJ2-7, the V gene TRBV9, with D perhaps TRBD2 (6 bases). Germline lookup yields CDR1 SGDLS and CDR2 YYNGEE. V dropped 2 bases and J dropped 3 bases, with 12 bases sitting between them. The CDR3 totals 14 residues. The CDR3, as DNA: TGTGCCAGCAGCGTCGGAGGGGCCGTCTACGAGCAGTACTTC. Translating gives CASSVGGAVYEQYF.

V gene TRBV27 combines with J gene TRBJ1-2, with 8 bases matching TRBD1. CDR3 length equals 15 residues. With 2 bases clipped from V and 3 bases from J, the junction kept 5 bases outside the gene matches. Germline loops: CDR1 MNHEY, CDR2 SMNVEV (reference sequence). CDR3 loop: CASSLQGARDYGYTF. In nucleotides, the CDR3 is TGTGCCAGCAGTTTACAGGGGGCGCGGGACTATGGCTACACCTTC.

This sequence joins TRBV20-1 and TRBJ2-5; D may be TRBD1 (5 bases). Trimming removed 6 bases at V and 1 base at J, with 9 bases between. The CDR3 length is 12 residues. Germline-derived CDR1 and CDR2 are DFQATT and SNEGSKA (reference sequence). The CDR3 coding sequence is TGCAGTGCCCGGCAGGGCCAAGAGACCCAGTACTTC. Protein product: CSARQGQETQYF.

The V and J genes are TRBV20-1 and TRBJ2-7, with TRBD2 matching over 7 bases. CDR1 and CDR2 (germline): DFQATT, SNEGSKA (reference sequence). With V trimmed by 4 bases and J by 3 bases, 12 bases remained unmatched. This CDR3 is 15 amino acids long. CDR3 protein: CSATGRGGSSYEQYF. In DNA form, the CDR3 reads TGCAGTGCTACGGGGAGGGGCGGGAGTAGCTACGAGCAGTACTTC.

This sequence joins TRBV15 and TRBJ2-6, with 8 bases aligning to TRBD1. CDR1 and CDR2 from the germline V gene are LNHNV and YYDKDF (reference sequence). The V segment lost 2 bases and the J segment 1 base; nucleotides outside the gene matches: 4. The CDR3 runs 17 residues. The CDR3 DNA reads as TGTGCCACCAGCAGAACGGGACAGGCGTCTGGGGCCAACGTCCTGACTTTC. It encodes CATSRTGQASGANVLTF.

There are a few counts of this clonotype. One base away lies a much larger clone, so this may be a sequencing read error. The rearrangement uses TRBV6-5 and TRBJ2-1; possibly TRBD1 or TRBD2 for D (5 bases each). CDR1 is MNHEY, CDR2 SVGAGI, per germline. The V and J ends lost 4 bases and 9 bases respectively, with 16 bases between them. The CDR3 has 14 amino acids. CDR3 bases: TGTGCCAGCAGTTCGGACGGGACCCACAGTGAGCAGTTCTTC. Translation gives CASSSDGTHSEQFF.

This clonotype was counted a single time. V and J are TRBV10-3 and TRBJ2-7; a possible D gene is TRBD2 (6 bases). The CDR3 is 14 residues long. Germline-derived CDR1 and CDR2 are ENHRY and SYGVKD. Trimming took 5 bases from V and 0 from J, leaving 11 bases between them. CDR3 coding DNA: TGTGCCATCAGTTCCCCCGGGGGCTCCTACGAGCAGTACTTC. It codes for CAISSPGGSYEQYF.

A note on this clonotype: This may be a read error, as it is one base from a much larger clone. V gene TRBV20-1 combines with J gene TRBJ2-3, with D hard to call. Germline lookup yields CDR1 DFQATT and CDR2 SNEGSKA (reference sequence). V was clipped by 3 bases and J by 2 bases, with 27 bases between them. The length of the CDR3 is 19 residues. The CDR3 region has the DNA TGCAGTGCTAGCGGTTTTGAGACTGGCGCCAATCTCGACACAGATACGCAGTATTTT. Residues: CSASGFETGANLDTDTQYF.

This clonotype was detected a few times. This chain joins TRBV7-2 and TRBJ1-2; D remains ambiguous. This CDR3 is 13 amino acids long. Germline V gene lookup returns CDR1 SGHTA and CDR2 FQGNSA. V dropped 6 bases and J dropped 1 base, with 9 bases sitting between them. The CDR3 DNA is TGTGCCAGCAGTGGAGCGGTTAACTATGGCTACACCTTC. This gives the protein CASSGAVNYGYTF. Based on the CDR3 plus reference TRBV7-2 and TRBJ1-2, the full variable domain is GAGVSQSPSNKVTEKGKDVELRCDPISGHTALYWYRQSLGQGLEFLIYFQGNSAPDKSGLPSDRFSAERTGGSVSTLTIQRTQQEDSAVYLCASSGAVNYGYTFGSGTRLTVV.

The chain couples TRBV10-3 to TRBJ2-7; D is ambiguous. Germline CDR1 reads ENHRY; CDR2 reads SYGVKD. The CDR3 covers 12 residues. V lost 6 bases to trimming and J lost 3 bases, with 9 bases between them. Here the CDR3 DNA reads TGTGCCATCAGCGAACTGAACTACGAGCAGTACTTC. It encodes CAISELNYEQYF.

V gene TRBV2 combines with J gene TRBJ2-7; TRBD1 or TRBD2 may be the D gene (5 bases each). The CDR3 is 14 amino acids. Per germline, CDR1 SNHLY and CDR2 FYNNEI. Deletions cut 6 bases from V and 6 bases from J, with 18 bases between. CDR3 amino acids: CASSTGTLPLEQYF. CDR3 DNA sequence: TGTGCCAGCAGCACCGGGACCTTGCCCCTCGAGCAGTACTTC.

The rearrangement links TRBV2 to TRBJ2-5; D may be TRBD2 (6 bases). V dropped 3 bases and J dropped 5 bases, with 13 bases sitting between them. Germline lookup yields CDR1 SNHLY and CDR2 FYNNEI. The CDR3 has 14 residues. CDR3 in amino acids: CASSEASVEETQYF. CDR3 nucleotides: TGTGCCAGCAGTGAGGCTAGCGTGGAGGAGACCCAGTACTTC.